The 17 T cell receptor beta chains in this list originate from one sample, sequenced in a study of response to subunit inactivated influenza vaccine (dated by TCRdb to the late 2010s). Libraries were prepared through RT-PCR. Data came from an Illumina HiSeq 2500. Using fastp at Q25 and MiXCR, TCRdb reprocessed the public reads and kept productive beta chains. Rows are combined by CDR3 protein, so each entry shows the most common genes and DNA. In this sample the table shows 500,000 or so distinct CDR3 sequences, approximately 17% of which occur a single time. The top ten hold roughly 3% of the sample. Material: CD4+ T cells sorted from PBMCs, obtained around 25 months after vaccination. The receptors were sampled from a man aged 50-75 years who received an inactivated influenza vaccine. Donor details come from another sample of the same person, matched by shared clones.

This clonotype was seen a few times. This sequence joins TRBV4-2 and TRBJ1-2; D call uncertain. The CDR3 length is 14 residues. Trimming shortened V by 0 bases and J by 4 bases, and 9 bases separated the two germline ends. Germline values: CDR1 LGHNA, CDR2 YNFKEQ. CDR3 sequence: CASSQDPQSYGYTF. CDR3 DNA sequence: TGTGCCAGCAGCCAAGATCCCCAGTCCTATGGCTACACCTTC.

This sequence joins TRBV4-2 and TRBJ2-2, with D perhaps TRBD2 (7 bases). The V gene's germline CDR1 is LGHNA and CDR2 YNFKEQ. The V end lost 0 bases, the J end lost 0 bases, and 11 bases lay between the germline ends. This CDR3 has 17 amino acids. The CDR3 is CASSQEGGLTNTGELFF. The CDR3 DNA follows: TGTGCCAGCAGCCAAGAAGGGGGACTAACGAACACCGGGGAGCTGTTTTTT.

V is TRBV10-3 and J is TRBJ2-7, with 8 positions matching TRBD1. The germline gives CDR1 ENHRY, CDR2 SYGVKD. Unmatched junction bases numbered 8, after V lost 2 bases and J lost 2 bases. The CDR3 is 16 amino acids. The CDR3 protein is CAISERDRRRPYEQYF. DNA for the CDR3: TGTGCCATCAGTGAGCGGGACAGGCGTAGGCCCTACGAGCAGTACTTC.

This clonotype was seen a few times. V is TRBV20-1 and J is TRBJ2-2; tentatively, D is TRBD2 (5 bases). The V end lost 3 bases, the J end lost 2 bases, and 10 bases lay between the germline ends. The CDR3 has 14 residues. CDR1 DFQATT and CDR2 SNEGSKA come from the germline V gene (reference sequence). CDR3 in amino acids: CSASRTPNTGELFF. Written as DNA, the CDR3 is TGCAGTGCTAGCCGGACTCCTAACACCGGGGAGCTGTTTTTT.

This chain links TRBV5-6 with TRBJ2-5, with D unresolved. The germline V gene encodes CDR1 SGHDT and CDR2 YYEEEE. Trimming took off 2 bases at V and 2 bases at J, with 10 bases between the two ends. The CDR3 extends over 14 amino acids. The CDR3 reads CASSFWTIQETQYF. CDR3 DNA: TGTGCCAGCAGCTTTTGGACCATACAAGAGACCCAGTACTTC.

V and J are TRBV20-1 and TRBJ2-5; 8 bases agree with TRBD2. V lost 7 bases, J lost 5 bases, and 12 bases stayed unmatched. CDR3 length: 14 residues. From germline, CDR1 is DFQATT and CDR2 SNEGSKA (reference sequence). For the CDR3, the DNA is TGCAGTGGGTCGGGACTAGGGGCCGGGGAGACCCAGTACTTC. Residues: CSGSGLGAGETQYF.

The rearrangement joins TRBV7-9 to TRBJ2-1, with TRBD1 identical over 9 bases. V lost 5 bases to trimming and J lost 2 bases; unmatched junction nucleotides: 7. Germline CDR1 reads SEHNR; CDR2 reads FQNEAQ (reference sequence). The length of the CDR3 is 16 residues. This CDR3 is CASSGGQGLPYNEQFF. In nucleotides, the CDR3 is TGTGCCAGCAGCGGAGGACAGGGGCTTCCCTACAATGAGCAGTTCTTC. The full variable domain, with the rest looked up from reference TRBV7-9 and TRBJ2-1, is DTGVSQNPRHKITKRGQNVTFRCDPISEHNRLYWYRQTLGQGPEFLTYFQNEAQLEKSRLLSDRFSAERPKGSFSTLEIQRTEQGDSAMYLCASSGGQGLPYNEQFFGPGTRLTVL.

The chain combines TRBV20-1 with TRBJ2-7; TRBD2 is a possible D gene (6 bases). Germline CDR1 reads DFQATT; CDR2 reads SNEGSKA (reference sequence). The CDR3 is made up of 13 amino acids. V was pared by 3 bases and J by 3 bases, with 12 bases between. The CDR3 DNA sequence: TGCAGTGCTAGGGCGGGGACCGTCTACGAGCAGTACTTC. Its protein product is CSARAGTVYEQYF.

The CDR3 protein is CSARGGRDEYGYTF. The DNA for the CDR3 is TGCAGTGCTAGAGGGGGCAGGGATGAGTATGGCTACACCTTC. The rearrangement links TRBV20-1 to TRBJ1-2; perhaps TRBD1 as D (5 bases). Germline V gives CDR1 DFQATT, CDR2 SNEGSKA (reference sequence). With 1 base removed from V and 5 bases from J, the gap between germline ends came to 14 bases. The CDR3 sequence is 14 residues long.

The table lists this clonotype with a few counts. V and J are TRBV29-1 and TRBJ1-5; 7 nucleotides align to TRBD1. The length of the CDR3 is 15 residues. V shed 4 bases, J shed 4 bases, and the junction held 10 bases outside the gene matches. Germline V gene lookup returns CDR1 SQVTM and CDR2 ANQGSEA. CDR3 sequence: CSVAPGTAGNQPQHF. DNA for the CDR3: TGCAGCGTTGCTCCAGGGACAGCGGGTAATCAGCCCCAGCATTTT.

At least ten counts were recorded for this clonotype. The chain joins TRBV5-6 to TRBJ2-1; the D is unclear. V was cut by 0 bases and J by 3 bases, with 7 bases left in between. CDR1 and CDR2 from the germline V gene are SGHDT and YYEEEE. The CDR3 contains 14 residues. The CDR3 region is CASSLVRDYNEQFF. Written as DNA, the CDR3 is TGTGCCAGCAGCTTGGTAAGGGACTACAATGAGCAGTTCTTC.

This clonotype was counted ten times or more. This rearrangement joins TRBV7-2 to TRBJ1-2, with D unclear. V was shortened by 5 bases and J by 2 bases, with 12 bases between the two germline ends. In germline, CDR1 is SGHTA, CDR2 FQGNSA. The CDR3 sequence is 14 residues long. This chain's CDR3 is CASSPSSQNYGYTF. CDR3 nucleotide sequence: TGTGCCAGCAGCCCTTCCTCCCAAAACTATGGCTACACCTTC.

The chain recombines TRBV29-1 with TRBJ2-1; D gene uncertain. Trimming took 4 bases from V and 0 from J, leaving 10 bases between them. In germline, CDR1 is SQVTM, CDR2 ANQGSEA. The CDR3 length is 14 residues. CDR3 amino acids: CSVGAVSSYNEQFF. The CDR3 DNA reads TGCAGCGTTGGGGCAGTGAGCTCCTACAATGAGCAGTTCTTC.

The J gene is TRBJ2-5, the V gene TRBV20-1; D unclear. The CDR3 runs to 10 residues. Germline CDR1 DFQATT, CDR2 SNEGSKA (reference sequence). Trimming removed 7 bases at V and 0 bases at J, with 3 bases between. The CDR3 protein is CSGHQETQYF. CDR3 sequence (DNA): TGCAGTGGTCACCAAGAGACCCAGTACTTC.

This chain joins TRBV10-3 and TRBJ2-3; TRBD1 matches at 9 bases. Germline assignment: CDR1 ENHRY and CDR2 SYGVKD. After removal of 6 bases from V and 2 bases from J, the junction contained 6 bases not matched to a gene. The CDR3 extends over 15 amino acids. The CDR3 loop reads CAIRQGASNTDTQYF. CDR3 DNA: TGTGCCATCAGACAGGGGGCCAGTAACACAGATACGCAGTATTTT.

This clonotype was seen repeatedly, ten times or more. J is TRBJ2-7 and V is TRBV6-1; D ambiguous. The V end lost 11 bases, the J end lost 2 bases, and 19 bases lay between the germline ends. Germline-derived CDR1 and CDR2 are MNHNS and SASEGT. This CDR3 has 14 amino acids. The CDR3 protein is CAASVAGSTYEQYF. The DNA of the CDR3 is TGTGCCGCATCGGTTGCAGGATCGACCTACGAGCAGTACTTC.

The CDR3 DNA follows: TGCGCCAGCAGCTCCTCCGCCAGTGCGGAAAAACTGTTTTTT. It encodes CASSSSASAEKLFF. This chain joins TRBV5-1 and TRBJ1-4, with D uncertain. Per germline, CDR1 SGHRS and CDR2 YFSETQ. The CDR3 consists of 14 residues. Trimming cost V 3 bases and J 8 bases, with 14 bases left between them.